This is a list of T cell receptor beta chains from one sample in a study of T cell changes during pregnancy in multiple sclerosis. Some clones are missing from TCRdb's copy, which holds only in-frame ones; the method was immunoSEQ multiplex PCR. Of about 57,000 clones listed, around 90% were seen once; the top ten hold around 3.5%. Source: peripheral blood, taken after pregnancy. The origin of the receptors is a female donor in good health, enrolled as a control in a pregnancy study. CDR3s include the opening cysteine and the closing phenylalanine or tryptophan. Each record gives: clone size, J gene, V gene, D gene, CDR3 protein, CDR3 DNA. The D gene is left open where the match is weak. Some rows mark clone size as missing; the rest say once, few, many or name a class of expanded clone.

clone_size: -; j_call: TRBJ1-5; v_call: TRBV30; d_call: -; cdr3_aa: CAFRRGNQPQHF; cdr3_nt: TGTGCCTTTCGCAGGGGTAATCAGCCCCAGCATTTT
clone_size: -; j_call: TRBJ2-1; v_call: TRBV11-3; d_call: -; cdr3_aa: CASSLDGGAGNEQFF; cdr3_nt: TGTGCCAGCAGCTTAGATGGCGGGGCGGGGAATGAGCAGTTCTTC
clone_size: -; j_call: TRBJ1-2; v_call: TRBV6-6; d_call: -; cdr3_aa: CALMGGRGYTF; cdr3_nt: TGTGCCCTTATGGGGGGTAGAGGCTACACCTTC
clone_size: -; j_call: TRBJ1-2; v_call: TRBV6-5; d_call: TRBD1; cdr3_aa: CASSYGGGVSYGYTF; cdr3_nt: TGTGCCAGCAGTTACGGAGGGGGCGTAAGCTATGGCTACACCTTC
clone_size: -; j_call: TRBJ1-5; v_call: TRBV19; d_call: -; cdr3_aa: CASSWTNNQPQHF; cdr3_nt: TGTGCCAGTAGTTGGACTAACAATCAGCCCCAGCATTTT
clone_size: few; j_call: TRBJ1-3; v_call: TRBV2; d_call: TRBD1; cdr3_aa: CASLSGQGALGNTIYF; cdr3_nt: TGTGCCAGCCTTAGTGGACAGGGGGCGCTTGGAAACACCATATATTTT
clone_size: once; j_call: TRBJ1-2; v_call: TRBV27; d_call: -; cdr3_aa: CASSWGGKNGYTF; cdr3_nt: TGTGCCAGCTCCTGGGGAGGGAAGAATGGCTACACCTTC
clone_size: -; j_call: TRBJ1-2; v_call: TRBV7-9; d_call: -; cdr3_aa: CASSSLRGVGGYTF; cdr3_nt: TGTGCCAGCAGCTCCCTTCGGGGAGTGGGTGGCTACACCTTC
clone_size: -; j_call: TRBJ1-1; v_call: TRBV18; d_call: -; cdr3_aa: CASSPLPDRMNTEAFF; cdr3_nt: TGTGCCAGCTCTCCACTCCCGGACAGAATGAACACTGAAGCTTTCTTT
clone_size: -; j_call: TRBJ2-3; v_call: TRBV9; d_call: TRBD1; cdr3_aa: CASSAQGARFTDTQYF; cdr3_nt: TGTGCCAGCAGCGCACAGGGGGCGCGGTTCACAGATACGCAGTATTTT
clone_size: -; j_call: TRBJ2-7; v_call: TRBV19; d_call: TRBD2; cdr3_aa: CASRALAGTSYEQYF; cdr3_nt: TGTGCCAGTAGGGCCCTAGCGGGGACCTCCTACGAGCAGTACTTC
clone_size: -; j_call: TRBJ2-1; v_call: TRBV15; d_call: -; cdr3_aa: CATSGRTSSYNEQFF; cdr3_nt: TGTGCCACCAGCGGTAGAACGTCGTCCTACAATGAGCAGTTCTTC
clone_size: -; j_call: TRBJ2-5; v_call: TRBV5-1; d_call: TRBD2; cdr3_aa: CASSQGLAGVETQYF; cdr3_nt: TGCGCCAGCAGCCAAGGACTAGCGGGAGTGGAGACCCAGTACTTC
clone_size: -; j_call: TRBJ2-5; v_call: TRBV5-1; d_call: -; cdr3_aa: CASSLAAAAQETQYF; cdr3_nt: TGCGCCAGCAGCTTGGCGGCGGCGGCACAAGAGACCCAGTACTTC
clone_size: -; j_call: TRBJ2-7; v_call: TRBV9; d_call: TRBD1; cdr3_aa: CASSATGTAYEQYF; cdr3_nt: TGTGCCAGCAGCGCTACCGGGACAGCCTACGAGCAGTACTTC